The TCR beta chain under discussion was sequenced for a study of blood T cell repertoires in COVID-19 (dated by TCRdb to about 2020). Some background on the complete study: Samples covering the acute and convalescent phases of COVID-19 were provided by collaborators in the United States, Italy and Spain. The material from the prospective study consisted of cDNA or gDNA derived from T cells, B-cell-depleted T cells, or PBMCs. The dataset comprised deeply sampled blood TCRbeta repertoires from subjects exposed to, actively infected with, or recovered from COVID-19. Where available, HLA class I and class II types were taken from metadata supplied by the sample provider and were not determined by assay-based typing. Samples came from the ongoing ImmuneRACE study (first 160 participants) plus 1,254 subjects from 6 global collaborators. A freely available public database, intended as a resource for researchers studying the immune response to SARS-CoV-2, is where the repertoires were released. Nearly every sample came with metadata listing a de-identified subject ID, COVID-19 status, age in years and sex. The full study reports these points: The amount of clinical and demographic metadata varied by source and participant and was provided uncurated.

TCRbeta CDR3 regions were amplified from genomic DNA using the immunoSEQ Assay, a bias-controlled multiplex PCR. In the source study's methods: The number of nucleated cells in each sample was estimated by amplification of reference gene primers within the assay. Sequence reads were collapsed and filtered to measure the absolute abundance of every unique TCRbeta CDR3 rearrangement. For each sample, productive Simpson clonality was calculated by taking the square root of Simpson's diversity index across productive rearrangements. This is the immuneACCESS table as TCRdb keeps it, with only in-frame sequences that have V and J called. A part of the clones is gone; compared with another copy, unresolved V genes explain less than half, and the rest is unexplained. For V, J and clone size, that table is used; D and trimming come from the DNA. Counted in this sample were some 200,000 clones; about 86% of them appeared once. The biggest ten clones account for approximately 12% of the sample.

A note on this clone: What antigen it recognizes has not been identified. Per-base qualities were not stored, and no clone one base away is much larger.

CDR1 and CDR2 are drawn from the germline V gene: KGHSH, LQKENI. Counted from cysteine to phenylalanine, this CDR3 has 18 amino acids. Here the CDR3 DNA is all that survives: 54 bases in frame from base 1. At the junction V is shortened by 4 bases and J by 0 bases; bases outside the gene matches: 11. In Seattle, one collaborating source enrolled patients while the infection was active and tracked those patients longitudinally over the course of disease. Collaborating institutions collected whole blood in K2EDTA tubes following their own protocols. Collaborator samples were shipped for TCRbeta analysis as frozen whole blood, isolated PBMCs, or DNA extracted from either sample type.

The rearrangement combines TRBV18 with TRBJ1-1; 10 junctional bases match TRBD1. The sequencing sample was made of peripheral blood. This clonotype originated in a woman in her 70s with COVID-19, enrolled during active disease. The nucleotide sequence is TGTGCCAGCTCACTCAACCGGCAGACAGGGGGCGTGAACACTGAAGCTTTCTTT. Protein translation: CASSLNRQTGGVNTEAFF.